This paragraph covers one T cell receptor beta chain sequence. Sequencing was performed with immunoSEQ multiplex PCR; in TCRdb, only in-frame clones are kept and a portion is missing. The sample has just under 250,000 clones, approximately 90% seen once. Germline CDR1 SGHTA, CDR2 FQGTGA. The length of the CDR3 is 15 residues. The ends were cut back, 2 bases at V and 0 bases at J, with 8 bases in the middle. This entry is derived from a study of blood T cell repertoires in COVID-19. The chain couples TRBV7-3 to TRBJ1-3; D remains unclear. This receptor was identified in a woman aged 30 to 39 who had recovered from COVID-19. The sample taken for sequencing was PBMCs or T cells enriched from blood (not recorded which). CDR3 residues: CASSLDTSSGNTIYF. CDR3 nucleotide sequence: TGTGCCAGCAGCTTAGACACGAGCTCTGGAAACACCATATATTTT.